The sequence of this T cell receptor (beta chain) was determined in a study of T cell responses to AZD1222 COVID-19 vaccine. Broader study findings: Increased Spike-specific TCR breadth and depth were observed after two AZD1222 doses. Just five or six AZD1222 recipients were seropositive at baseline. Vaccine-associated CD4 TCRs ranged over spike, dominating at 160-218 and 743-854.

Some clones are missing from TCRdb's copy, which holds only in-frame ones; the method was immunoSEQ multiplex PCR. The table has 200,000 or so clones, about 93% seen once. The table lists this clone with a count of one. As yet, its antigen is unknown. The CDR3 contains 13 residues. Germline CDR1 reads SGDLS; CDR2 reads YYNGEE. Trimming removed 3 bases at V and 4 bases at J, with 11 bases between. Material: peripheral blood, obtained 28 days after the second AZD1222 dose. This receptor was taken from an adult who received the AZD1222 COVID-19 vaccine. The rearrangement links TRBV9 to TRBJ2-7; D call uncertain. The CDR3 nucleotides read TGTGCCAGCAGCGGAGGTACTGGGTACGAGCAGTACTTC. This sequence encodes CASSGGTGYEQYF.